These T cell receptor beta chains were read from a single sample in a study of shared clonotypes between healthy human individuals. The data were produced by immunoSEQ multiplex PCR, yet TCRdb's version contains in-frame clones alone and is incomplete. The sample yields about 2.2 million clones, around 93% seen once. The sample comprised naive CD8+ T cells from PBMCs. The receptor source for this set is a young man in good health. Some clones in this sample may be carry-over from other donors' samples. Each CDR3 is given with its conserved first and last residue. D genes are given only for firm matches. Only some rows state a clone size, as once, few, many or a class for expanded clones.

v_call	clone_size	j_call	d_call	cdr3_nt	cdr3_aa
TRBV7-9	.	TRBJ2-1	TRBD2	TGTGCCAGCAGCTTGCCTTTCTCGGGAGGCAGTAGGAATGAGCAGTTCTTC	CASSLPFSGGSRNEQFF
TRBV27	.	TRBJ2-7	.	TGTGCCAGCAGTTTATCCCCCTACTACGAGCAGTACTTC	CASSLSPYYEQYF
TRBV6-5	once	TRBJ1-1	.	TGTGCCAGCAGTTACTCGGGGGGGGCAGGCACTGAAGCTTTCTTT	CASSYSGGAGTEAFF
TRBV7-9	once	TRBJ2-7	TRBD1	TGTGCCAGCAGCTTTGGGGACAGGTGGGACGAGCAGTACTTC	CASSFGDRWDEQYF
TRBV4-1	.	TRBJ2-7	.	TGCGCCAGCAGCCAGAGAGTCCCCACGGGAAGCTCCTACGAGCAGTACTTC	CASSQRVPTGSSYEQYF
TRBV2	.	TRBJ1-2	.	TGTGCCAGCAGTGTCTCCACCCTCTATGGCTACACCTTC	CASSVSTLYGYTF
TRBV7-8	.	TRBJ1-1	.	TGTGCCAGCAGCTTAGTGGCCGTTGAAGCTTTCTTT	CASSLVAVEAFF
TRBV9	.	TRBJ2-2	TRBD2	TGTGCCAGCAGCGTCGGACTAGCGGGAACCACCGGGGAGCTGTTTTTT	CASSVGLAGTTGELFF
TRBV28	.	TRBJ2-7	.	TGTGCCAGCAGTTTCCGAGGGGGCTACGAGCAGTACTTC	CASSFRGGYEQYF
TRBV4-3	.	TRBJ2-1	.	TGCGCCAGCAGCCCAACCATGATTAGCCTAACCAACAATGAGCAGTTCTTC	CASSPTMISLTNNEQFF
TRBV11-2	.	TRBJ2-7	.	TGTGCCAGCAGCGAGACTGAAAACTCAAACTACGAGCAGTACTTC	CASSETENSNYEQYF
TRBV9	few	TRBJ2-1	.	TGTGCCAGCAGTGAGGGGCCGCAGCAGTTCTTC	CASSEGPQQFF
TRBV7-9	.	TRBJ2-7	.	TGTGCCAGCAGCACACCGACCCATGTGGAGCAGTACTTC	CASSTPTHVEQYF
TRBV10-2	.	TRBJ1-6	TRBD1	TGCGCCAGCAGAGAAGACAGGGCTTCACCCCTCCACTTT	CASREDRASPLHF
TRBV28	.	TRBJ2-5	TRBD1	TGTGCCAGCAGTTTGTACAGGGGGTCTGAGACCCAGTACTTC	CASSLYRGSETQYF
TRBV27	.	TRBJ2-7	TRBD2	TGTGCCAGCAGCCCGCCTTTTAGCGGGGCCTACGAGCAGTACTTC	CASSPPFSGAYEQYF
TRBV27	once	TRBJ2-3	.	TGTGCCAGCAGTGGGGCCCTAGATACGCAGTATTTT	CASSGALDTQYF
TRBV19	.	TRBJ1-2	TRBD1	TGTGCCAGTAGTCCACAGGGGGATGGCTACACCTTC	CASSPQGDGYTF
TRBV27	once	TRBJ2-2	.	TGTGCCAGCAGTTTATCCCGGGCCGGGGAGCTGTTTTTT	CASSLSRAGELFF
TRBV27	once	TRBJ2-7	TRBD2	TGTGCCAGCAGTCCTTGGGGGGAGGGTTACGAGCAGTACTTC	CASSPWGEGYEQYF
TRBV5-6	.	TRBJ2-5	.	TGTGCCAGCAGTACAGCAGGGGCTAGAGAGACCCAGTACTTC	CASSTAGARETQYF
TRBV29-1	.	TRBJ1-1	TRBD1	TGCAGCGTTGAAAGGGCCCCCGACAGGGAGAACACTGAAGCTTTCTTT	CSVERAPDRENTEAFF
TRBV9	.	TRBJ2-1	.	TGTGCCAGCAGCGTAGGAAAGGGTTCTGAGCAGTTCTTC	CASSVGKGSEQFF
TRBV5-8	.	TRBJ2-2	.	TGTGCCAGCAGCTTTATGGGGGCCAGAAACACCGGGGAGCTGTTTTTT	CASSFMGARNTGELFF
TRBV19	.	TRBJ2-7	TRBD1	TGTGCCAGTAGTTCACCCAGGGGGCGCTCCCTCGAGCAGTACTTC	CASSSPRGRSLEQYF
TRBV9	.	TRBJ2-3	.	TGTGCCAGCAGCGTTCGGCGGATCGCGGAGACAGATACGCAGTATTTT	CASSVRRIAETDTQYF
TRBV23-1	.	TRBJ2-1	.	TGCGCCAGCAGTCGAAGGAGGGGAGCCTACAATGAGCAGTTCTTC	CASSRRRGAYNEQFF
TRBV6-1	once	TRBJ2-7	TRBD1	TGTGCCAGCAGTGAAGCGAATGGGGGAAGACAGGGCACACTTTCCTACGAGCAGTACTTC	CASSEANGGRQGTLSYEQYF
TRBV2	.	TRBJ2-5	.	TGTGCCAGCACCACCGCCGGAGAGACCCAGTACTTC	CASTTAGETQYF
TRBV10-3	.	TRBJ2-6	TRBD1	TGTGCCATCAGTGAGCCAACAGGGGTGGGGGCCAACGTCCTGACTTTC	CAISEPTGVGANVLTF
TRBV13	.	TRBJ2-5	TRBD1	TGTGCCACCGCTGGGGGACAGGGTAACCAAGAGACCCAGTACTTC	CATAGGQGNQETQYF
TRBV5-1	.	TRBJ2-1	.	TGCGCCAGCAGCCCGGAGTCGCGGGACTTCAATGAGCAGTTCTTC	CASSPESRDFNEQFF
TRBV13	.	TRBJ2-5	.	TGTGCCAGCAGCTTGAGGTCGTACCAAGAGACCCAGTACTTC	CASSLRSYQETQYF
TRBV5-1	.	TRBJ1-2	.	TGCGCCAGCAGCTTGGGCCGTACGGGGAACTATGGCTACACCTTC	CASSLGRTGNYGYTF
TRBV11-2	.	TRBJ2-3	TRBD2	TGTGCCAGCAGCTCGTTAACTAGCGGGAGGAAGTTCACAGATACGCAGTATTTT	CASSSLTSGRKFTDTQYF
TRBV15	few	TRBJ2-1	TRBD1	TGTGCCACCAGCGGTTACAGGGGTGAGCAGTTCTTC	CATSGYRGEQFF
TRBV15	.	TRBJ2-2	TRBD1	TGTGCCACCAGCAGAGATGGGGACAGGGGTGAAACCGGGGAGCTGTTTTTT	CATSRDGDRGETGELFF
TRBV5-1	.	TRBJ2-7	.	TGCGCCAGCAGCCACCGGGACGTCACCTACGAGCAGTACTTC	CASSHRDVTYEQYF
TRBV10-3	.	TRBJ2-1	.	TGTGCCATCACCGAGCGAGTGGACTACAATGAGCAGTTCTTC	CAITERVDYNEQFF
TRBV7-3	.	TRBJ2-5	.	TGTGCCAGCAGCTTAGAGGGGTTGAGCGAGACCCAGTACTTC	CASSLEGLSETQYF
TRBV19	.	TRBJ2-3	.	TGTGCCAGTAGTATTTTTTGGACAGATGACACAGATACGCAGTATTTT	CASSIFWTDDTDTQYF
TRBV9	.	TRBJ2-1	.	TGTGCCAGCAGCGTGGGGTGGCGGCCCTACAATGAGCAGTTCTTC	CASSVGWRPYNEQFF